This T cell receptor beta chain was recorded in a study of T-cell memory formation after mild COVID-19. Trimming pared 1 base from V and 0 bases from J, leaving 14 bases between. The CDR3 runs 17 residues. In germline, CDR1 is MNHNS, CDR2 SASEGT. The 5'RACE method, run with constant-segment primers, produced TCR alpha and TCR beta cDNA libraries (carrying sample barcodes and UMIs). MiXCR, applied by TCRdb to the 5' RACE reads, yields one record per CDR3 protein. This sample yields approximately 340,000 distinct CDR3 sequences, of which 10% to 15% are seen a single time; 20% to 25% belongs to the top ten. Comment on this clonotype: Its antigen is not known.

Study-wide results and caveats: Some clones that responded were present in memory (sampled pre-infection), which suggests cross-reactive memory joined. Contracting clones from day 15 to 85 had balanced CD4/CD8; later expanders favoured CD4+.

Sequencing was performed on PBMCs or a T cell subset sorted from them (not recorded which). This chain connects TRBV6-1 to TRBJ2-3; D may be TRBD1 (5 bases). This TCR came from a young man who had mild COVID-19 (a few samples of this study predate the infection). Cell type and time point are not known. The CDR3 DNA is TGTGCCAGCAGTGAAGTTGAGTGGGGCCGTAGCACAGATACGCAGTATTTT. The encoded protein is CASSEVEWGRSTDTQYF.